This TCR beta chain was captured by sequencing in a study of T cells in Graves' hyperthyroidism and ophthalmopathy. About the research overall: Peripheral blood was obtained at initial diagnosis, preceding any treatment.

Study outcomes and limitations: Most thyroid clonotypes expanded above 0.001 were also detected in blood.

A note on this clonotype: Its antigen is unidentified. Just one base apart from a much larger clone, this may be a read error.

There were TCR beta CDR3 regions amplified from RNA transcripts. Researchers ran a first-round RT-PCR on the TCR CDR3 using the HTBI primer set. TCRdb fed the multiplex PCR reads into MiXCR, producing one record per CDR3 protein. The sample shows some 400,000 distinct CDR3 sequences, about 15% of them seen only once. V was pared by 5 bases and J by 0 bases, with 11 bases between. The germline CDR1 and CDR2 sequences are GTSNPN and SVGIG (reference sequence). The CDR3 is made up of 14 amino acids. It was 10 ml of fresh peripheral blood that supplied the PBMCs. This chain links TRBV30 with TRBJ1-5, with D unclear. This clonotype originated in a woman aged 55 to 70 with Graves' hyperthyroidism. The material sequenced was blood. The CDR3 DNA follows: TGTGCCTGGGGGAAACCCAATAGCAATCAGCCCCAGCATTTT. Translation gives CAWGKPNSNQPQHF.